This T cell receptor (beta chain) was profiled in a study of CD8 T cells in ankylosing spondylitis. As the method for making TCR beta libraries, quantitative 5'-RACE with molecular barcodes was used. MiXCR, applied by TCRdb to the 5' RACE reads, yields one record per CDR3 protein. The repertoire holds more than 650,000 distinct CDR3 sequences, about 10% seen once, with approximately 0.51% in the top ten. This clonotype occurred many times. Its specificity is unknown. Study conclusions and caveats: Ankylosing spondylitis blood appeared to be characterized by a TCR beta motif of eight or nine highly homologous variants.

The specimen was blood, either unsorted or a sorted T cell fraction (not recorded which). The receptor was isolated from a male donor with ankylosing spondylitis.

In nucleotides, the CDR3 is TGCAGTGCTAGAGGTCAGCCGAACACTGAAGCTTTCTTT. Residues: CSARGQPNTEAFF. J is TRBJ1-1 and V is TRBV20-1; D is ambiguous. V was clipped by 1 base and J by 1 base, with 7 bases between them. Germline CDR1 and CDR2: DFQATT and SNEGSKA (reference sequence). The CDR3 contains 13 residues.